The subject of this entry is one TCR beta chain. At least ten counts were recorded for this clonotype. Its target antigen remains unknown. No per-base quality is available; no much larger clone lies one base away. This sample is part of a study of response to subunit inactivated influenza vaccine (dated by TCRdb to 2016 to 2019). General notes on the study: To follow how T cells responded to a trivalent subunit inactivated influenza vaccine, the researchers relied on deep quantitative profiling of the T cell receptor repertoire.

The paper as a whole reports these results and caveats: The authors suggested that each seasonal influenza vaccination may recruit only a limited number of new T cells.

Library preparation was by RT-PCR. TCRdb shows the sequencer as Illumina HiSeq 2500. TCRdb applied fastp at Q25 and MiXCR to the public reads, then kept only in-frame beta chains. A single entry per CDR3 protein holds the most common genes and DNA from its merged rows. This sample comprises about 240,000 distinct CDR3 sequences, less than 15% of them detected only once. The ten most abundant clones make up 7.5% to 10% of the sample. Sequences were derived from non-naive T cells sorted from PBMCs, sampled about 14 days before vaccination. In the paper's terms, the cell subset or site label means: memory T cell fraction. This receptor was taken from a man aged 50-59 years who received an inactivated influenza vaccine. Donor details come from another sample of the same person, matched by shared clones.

The CDR3 protein is CASSLAQGQGAKNIQYF. The DNA reads TGTGCCAGCAGCTTAGCGCAGGGCCAGGGAGCCAAAAACATTCAGTACTTC. The chain links TRBV7-2 with TRBJ2-4; TRBD1 is perhaps the D gene, given 5 matching bases. The CDR3 runs 17 amino acids, cysteine and phenylalanine included. Of the read, only the CDR3 DNA is kept; its 51 bases are in frame from base 1. CDR1 SGHTA and CDR2 FQGNSA were looked up in the germline V gene. V loses 0 bases, J loses 0 bases, and the germline ends lie 12 bases apart.